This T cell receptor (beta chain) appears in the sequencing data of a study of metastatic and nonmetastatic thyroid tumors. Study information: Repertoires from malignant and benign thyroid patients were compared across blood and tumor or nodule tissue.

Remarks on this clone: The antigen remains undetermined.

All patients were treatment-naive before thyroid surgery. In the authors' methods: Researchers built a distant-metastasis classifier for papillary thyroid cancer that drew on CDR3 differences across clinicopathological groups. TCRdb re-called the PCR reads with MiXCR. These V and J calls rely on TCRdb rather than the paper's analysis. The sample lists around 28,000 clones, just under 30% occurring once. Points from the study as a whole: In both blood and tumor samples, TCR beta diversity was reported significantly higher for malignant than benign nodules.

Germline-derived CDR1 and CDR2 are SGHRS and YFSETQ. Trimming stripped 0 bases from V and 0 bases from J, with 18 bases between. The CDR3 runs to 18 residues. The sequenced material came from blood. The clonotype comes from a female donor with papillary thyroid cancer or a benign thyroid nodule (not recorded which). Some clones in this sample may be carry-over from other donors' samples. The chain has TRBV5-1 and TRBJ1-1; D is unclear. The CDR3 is CASSLALRSLGLNTEAFF. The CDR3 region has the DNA TGCGCCAGCAGCTTGGCCCTTAGGAGCCTGGGGTTGAACACTGAAGCTTTCTTT.